Shown below are 32 T cell receptor beta chains from a single sample sequenced in a study of human T cells and chemical hapten exposure. TCRdb reanalysed the RACE reads using MiXCR and keeps one entry per CDR3 protein. The repertoire consists of 85,000 to 100,000 distinct CDR3 sequences, with approximately 11% occurring once and the leading ten covering roughly 2.3%. Time point meaning: patch test 2, 6 weeks after DPC sensitization. Treatment given: therapeutic diphenylcyclopropenone sensitization with weekly scalp DPC. Sequenced material: whole blood, taken in connection with sensitization to the hapten diphenylcyclopropenone (DPC). All receptors derive from a man in his forties or fifties with alopecia areata. Some clones in this sample may be carry-over from other donors' samples.

This clonotype was observed a few times. The V call is TRBV19, the J call TRBJ1-2; D gene uncertain. CDR3 length: 11 residues. Trimming removed 4 bases at V and 13 bases at J, with 13 bases between. Germline V CDR1 and CDR2: LNHDA, SQIVND (reference sequence). The CDR3 DNA is TGTGCCAGTAGTAGTCGGGCTTTCGTCACCTTC. The encoded protein is CASSSRAFVTF.

A few counts support this clonotype. The chain has TRBV30 and TRBJ2-7, with a weak D call TRBD2 (6 bases). Germline V gene sequence: CDR1 GTSNPN, CDR2 SVGIG (reference sequence). This CDR3 has 13 residues. The ends were cut back, 0 bases at V and 2 bases at J, with 8 bases in the middle. CDR3 nucleotide sequence: TGTGCCTGGAGTGTACCGGGGGCCTACGAGCAGTACTTC. Amino acids: CAWSVPGAYEQYF.

V is TRBV18 and J is TRBJ1-1; D uncertain. V lost 7 bases and J lost 1, with 10 bases in between. Germline CDR1 reads KGHSH; CDR2 reads LQKENI. The CDR3 has 13 residues. CDR3 in DNA: TGTGCCAGCTGTAAGACTTCGAACACTGAAGCTTTCTTT. Translated, it gives CASCKTSNTEAFF.

This clonotype appeared a few times. This sequence joins TRBV20-1 and TRBJ2-7; D uncertain. Between the trimmed V and J ends, which lost 4 bases and 4 bases, there was a span of 14 bases. This CDR3 is 13 amino acids long. The V gene's germline CDR1 is DFQATT and CDR2 SNEGSKA (reference sequence). This CDR3 reads CSANGAGNYEQYV. The CDR3 DNA is TGCAGTGCTAACGGAGCTGGGAATTACGAGCAGTACGTC.

Only a few counts were recorded for this clonotype. This chain joins TRBV6-5 and TRBJ2-3, with 16 nucleotides matching TRBD2. The CDR3 extends over 17 amino acids. Germline CDR1 and CDR2: MNHEY and SVGAGI. V lost 2 bases to trimming and J lost 5 bases; unmatched junction nucleotides: 4. The chain's CDR3 is CASSYGTSGRAVDTQYF. Here the CDR3 DNA reads TGTGCCAGCAGTTACGGGACTAGCGGGAGGGCCGTAGATACGCAGTATTTT.

This clonotype was seen only a few times. V and J are TRBV20-1 and TRBJ2-3, with TRBD1 as a possible D gene (5 bases). CDR3 length equals 14 residues. In germline, CDR1 is DFQATT, CDR2 SNEGSKA (reference sequence). The V gene lost 2 bases and the J gene lost 0 bases, with 9 bases spanning the gap. The DNA of the CDR3 is TGCAGTGCTAGACAGACAGTTAGCACAGATACGCAGTATTTT. It translates to CSARQTVSTDTQYF.

The chain is built from TRBV4-1 and TRBJ1-1, with 9 nucleotides matching TRBD1. The CDR3 consists of 18 residues. V trimming: 2 bases; J trimming: 2 bases; junction bases outside the gene matches: 12. The V gene's germline CDR1 is MGHRA and CDR2 YSYEKL. The CDR3 is CASSQLSGTGTANTEAFF. CDR3 DNA: TGCGCCAGCAGCCAACTTTCCGGGACAGGGACGGCAAACACTGAAGCTTTCTTT.

The chain is built from TRBV28 and TRBJ2-7; no clear D. V gave up 3 bases and J gave up 10 bases, with 10 bases separating them. The germline gives CDR1 MDHEN, CDR2 SYDVKM. The CDR3 consists of 11 residues. CDR3 loop: CASSFLELQYF. CDR3 in DNA: TGTGCCAGCAGTTTCTTGGAGCTCCAGTACTTC.

This clonotype was detected a few times. The rearrangement uses TRBV5-4 and TRBJ2-3; 14 bases agree with TRBD2. CDR1 and CDR2 from the germline V gene are SGHNT and YYREEE (reference sequence). The CDR3 sequence is 17 residues long. V was pared by 4 bases and J by 6 bases, with 10 bases of the junction left unmatched. DNA for the CDR3: TGTGCCAGCAGCCCCGAGACTAGCGGGAGGGGGAGTGATACGCAGTATTTT. Its protein is CASSPETSGRGSDTQYF.

This clonotype was found a few times. The chain combines TRBV28 with TRBJ2-2; TRBD1 matches 9 bases. The CDR3 runs 17 residues. Germline V gene data show CDR1 as MDHEN and CDR2 as SYDVKM. V shed 1 base, J shed 6 bases, and the junction held 9 bases outside the gene matches. CDR3 amino acids: CASSLSGPGQGPGELFF. CDR3 DNA: TGTGCCAGCAGTTTATCGGGACCGGGACAGGGACCCGGGGAGCTGTTTTTT.

This clonotype was counted only a few times. The chain joins TRBV20-1 to TRBJ2-5; D perhaps matches TRBD2 (6 bases). V was trimmed by 6 bases and J by 5 bases, leaving 13 bases between them. The CDR3 length is 12 residues. Germline CDR1 reads DFQATT; CDR2 reads SNEGSKA (reference sequence). For the CDR3, the DNA is TGCAGTGCCACGGGACTGGGGGAGACCCAGTACTTC. It codes for CSATGLGETQYF.

There are many counts of this clonotype. This chain connects TRBV6-2 or TRBV6-3 to TRBJ1-1; tentatively, D is TRBD1 (5 bases). The germline V gene encodes CDR1 MNHEY and CDR2 SVGEGT. Deletions cut 7 bases from V and 4 bases from J, with 16 bases between. CDR3 length: 14 residues. The DNA of the CDR3 is TGTGCCAGCACCTTAACGGGGGGTTCCACTGAAGCTTTCTTT. Its protein product is CASTLTGGSTEAFF.

The chain is built from TRBV5-1 and TRBJ2-7; 7 positions agree with TRBD2. The CDR3 sequence is 13 residues long. Germline trimming cut 4 bases from V and 6 bases from J; bases unmatched to any gene: 7. CDR1 is SGHRS and CDR2 is YFSETQ in the germline V gene. The CDR3 sequence: CASSIREAGEQYV. CDR3 DNA sequence: TGCGCCAGCAGCATCCGGGAGGCCGGCGAGCAGTACGTC.

The chain has TRBV20-1 and TRBJ2-1, with D perhaps given as TRBD1 or TRBD2 (5 bases each). V was pared by 3 bases and J by 0 bases, with 18 bases between. The germline CDR1 and CDR2 sequences are DFQATT and SNEGSKA (reference sequence). The CDR3 has 17 amino acids. The CDR3 DNA sequence: TGCAGTGCTAGGGGGATGGGACGGTTCCCCTCCTACAATGAGCAGTTCTTC. Translating it yields CSARGMGRFPSYNEQFF.

J is TRBJ1-2 and V is TRBV7-2; tentatively, D is TRBD1 (5 bases). This CDR3 comprises 18 residues. V was trimmed by 5 bases and J by 4 bases, leaving 26 bases between them. CDR1 SGHTA and CDR2 FQGNSA come from the germline V gene. The CDR3 loop is CASSPQGVGFSIVYGYTF. CDR3 sequence (DNA): TGTGCCAGCAGCCCACAAGGGGTCGGGTTTTCGATAGTCTATGGCTACACCTTC. Combining the CDR3 with reference TRBV7-2 and TRBJ1-2 gives the whole variable domain GAGVSQSPSNKVTEKGKDVELRCDPISGHTALYWYRQSLGQGLEFLIYFQGNSAPDKSGLPSDRFSAERTGGSVSTLTIQRTQQEDSAVYLCASSPQGVGFSIVYGYTFGSGTRLTVV.

Worth noting for this clonotype: No conserved phenylalanine or tryptophan is present at the end of the CDR3, so a read error is the likely explanation. The CDR3 sequence is CASDNRAQGDTGELFS. Here the CDR3 DNA reads TGTGCTAGTGACAACCGCGCACAGGGGGACACCGGGGAGCTGTTTTCT. The V and J genes are TRBV12-5 and TRBJ2-2; 8 bases match TRBD1. This CDR3 region has 16 residues. J gave up 3 bases and V 7 bases, and 10 bases lay outside the gene matches. Germline V gene sequence: CDR1 LGHNT, CDR2 FRNRAP.

This clonotype has just a few counts. The genes are TRBV6-2 or TRBV6-3 and TRBJ1-1, with a weak D call TRBD1 (5 bases). Germline V gene sequence: CDR1 MNHEY, CDR2 SVGEGT. The CDR3 extends over 13 amino acids. The V end lost 7 bases, the J end lost 10 bases, and 19 bases lay between the germline ends. As DNA, the CDR3 is TGTGCCAGCACTAATCTGGGGGTCATGGCAGCTTTCTTT. Translating it yields CASTNLGVMAAFF.

This clonotype was found many times. The chain uses TRBV18 and TRBJ1-2; the match to TRBD1 covers 9 bases. The V gene end was trimmed by 3 bases and the J gene end by 13 bases; junction bases not matched to a gene: 9. The CDR3 is 13 residues long. The germline V gene has CDR1 KGHSH and CDR2 LQKENI. CDR3 nucleotides: TGTGCCAGCTCACCCCTTCCGGACAGGGGTATCACCTTC. This codes for CASSPLPDRGITF.

This rearrangement joins TRBV11-2 to TRBJ2-1; D is possibly TRBD1 (6 bases). There are 14 residues in the CDR3. CDR1 and CDR2 from the germline V gene are SGHAT and FQNNGV. The V gene lost 1 base and the J gene lost 4 bases, with 8 bases spanning the gap. This CDR3 reads CASSLAGQYNEQFF. For the CDR3, the DNA is TGTGCCAGCAGCTTAGCGGGACAATACAATGAGCAGTTCTTC.

The rearrangement joins TRBV29-1 to TRBJ2-1; the D gene is possibly TRBD2 (7 bases). The CDR3 is made up of 13 amino acids. The V gene lost 7 bases and the J gene lost 8 bases, with 18 bases spanning the gap. Germline values: CDR1 SQVTM, CDR2 ANQGSEA. The CDR3 is CSAAPGGGDEQFF. CDR3 nucleotide sequence: TGCAGCGCTGCCCCCGGCGGGGGCGATGAGCAGTTCTTC.

V is TRBV7-8 and J is TRBJ2-5; 7 nucleotides match TRBD1. V trimming: 2 bases; J trimming: 0 bases; junction bases outside the gene matches: 6. The CDR3 covers 16 residues. In germline, CDR1 is SGHVS, CDR2 FQNEAQ. The DNA of the CDR3 is TGTGCCAGCAGCTTAACGACAGGGCACCACCAAGAGACCCAGTACTTC. Encoded protein: CASSLTTGHHQETQYF.

This clonotype was recorded a few times. The chain uses TRBV10-3 and TRBJ2-5; D is unclear. Germline CDR1 is ENHRY and CDR2 is SYGVKD. The CDR3 is made up of 11 amino acids. V lost 3 bases, J lost 2 bases, and 1 base lay in between. CDR3 sequence (DNA): TGTGCCATCAGTGAACAAGAGACCCAGTACTTC. It codes for CAISEQETQYF.

The table lists this clonotype with a few counts. The genes are TRBV20-1 and TRBJ2-1, with D possibly being TRBD1 (7 bases). Germline lookup yields CDR1 DFQATT and CDR2 SNEGSKA (reference sequence). The ends were cut back, 3 bases at V and 7 bases at J, with 22 bases in the middle. The CDR3 spans 16 residues. Here the CDR3 DNA reads TGCAGTGCTAGGTTGGGCGGGACAGCACTTCGGAATGAGCAGTTCTTC. Translation gives CSARLGGTALRNEQFF.

J is TRBJ1-3 and V is TRBV6-2 or TRBV6-3, with 7 nucleotides matching TRBD1. The CDR3 contains 15 residues. Trimming cost V 8 bases and J 0 bases; bases outside gene matches: 7. Germline V gene sequence: CDR1 MNHEY, CDR2 SVGEGT. CDR3 region: CASRIGQASGNTIYF. CDR3 bases: TGTGCCAGCCGGATCGGACAGGCCTCTGGAAACACCATATATTTT.

This clonotype appeared a few times. V usage is TRBV5-4 and J usage is TRBJ2-3, with 11 bases identical to TRBD2. V was pared by 8 bases and J by 3 bases, with 5 bases of the junction left unmatched. The CDR3 runs to 14 residues. CDR1 SGHNT and CDR2 YYREEE come from the germline V gene (reference sequence). This CDR3 is CASMTSGITDTQYF. The CDR3 region has the DNA TGTGCCAGTATGACTAGCGGGATAACAGATACGCAGTATTTT.

This clonotype was recorded a few times. This chain connects TRBV14 to TRBJ1-1; no firm D call. CDR1 and CDR2 (germline): SGHDN, FVKESK. V was cut by 4 bases and J by 0 bases, with 9 bases left in between. The CDR3 covers 14 residues. CDR3 sequence: CASSRGRMNTEAFF. The DNA for the CDR3 is TGTGCCAGCAGCCGGGGAAGAATGAACACTGAAGCTTTCTTT.

The rearrangement links TRBV5-1 to TRBJ2-7; TRBD2 matches at 9 bases. V gave up 4 bases and J gave up 2 bases; unmatched junction bases: 10. CDR3 length: 16 amino acids. CDR1 and CDR2 (germline): SGHRS, YFSETQ. The CDR3 region is CASSPGGLAGTYEQYV. For the CDR3, the DNA is TGCGCCAGCAGCCCTGGCGGGCTAGCGGGAACCTACGAGCAGTACGTC.

This clonotype was found once. The rearrangement links TRBV29-1 to TRBJ2-7; no clear D gene. Germline V gene data show CDR1 as SQVTM and CDR2 as ANQGSEA. Trimming stripped 4 bases from V and 0 bases from J, with 7 bases between. The CDR3 contains 12 residues. CDR3 region: CSVVSASYEQYV. The CDR3 DNA sequence: TGCAGCGTTGTTTCCGCCTCCTACGAGCAGTACGTC.

A few counts support this clonotype. J is TRBJ2-1 and V is TRBV20-1; 9 nucleotides align to TRBD1. Per germline, CDR1 DFQATT and CDR2 SNEGSKA (reference sequence). The ends lost 3 bases at V and 7 bases at J; junction bases unmatched: 7. The CDR3 has 14 amino acids. The chain's CDR3 is CSARSGTGSNEQFF. CDR3 sequence (DNA): TGCAGTGCTAGGAGTGGGACAGGGTCGAATGAGCAGTTCTTC.

The V gene is TRBV18, the J gene TRBJ1-5, with a weak D call TRBD1 (5 bases). Trimming removed 4 bases at V and 2 bases at J, with 15 bases between. The germline CDR1 and CDR2 sequences are KGHSH and LQKENI. This CDR3 comprises 16 residues. In DNA form, the CDR3 reads TGTGCCAGCTCACTTCCGGGACCATTAGGCAATCAGCCCCAGCATTTT. The encoded protein is CASSLPGPLGNQPQHF.

The chain employs TRBV27 and TRBJ2-4, with a possible D match to TRBD1 (5 bases). Germline V gene data show CDR1 as MNHEY and CDR2 as SMNVEV (reference sequence). The CDR3 totals 12 residues. CDR3 residues: CAAGYQKNIQYF. CDR3 bases: TGTGCGGCAGGGTATCAGAAAAACATTCAGTACTTC.

There are many counts of this clonotype. This CDR3 reads CASRGNNSPLHF. For the CDR3, the DNA is TGTGCCAGCAGAGGAAATAATTCACCCCTCCACTTT. The J gene is TRBJ1-6, the V gene TRBV13; no clear D gene. The length of the CDR3 is 12 residues. Germline V CDR1 and CDR2: PRHDT, FYEKMQ (reference sequence). Between the trimmed V and J ends, which lost 6 bases and 5 bases, there was a span of 5 bases.